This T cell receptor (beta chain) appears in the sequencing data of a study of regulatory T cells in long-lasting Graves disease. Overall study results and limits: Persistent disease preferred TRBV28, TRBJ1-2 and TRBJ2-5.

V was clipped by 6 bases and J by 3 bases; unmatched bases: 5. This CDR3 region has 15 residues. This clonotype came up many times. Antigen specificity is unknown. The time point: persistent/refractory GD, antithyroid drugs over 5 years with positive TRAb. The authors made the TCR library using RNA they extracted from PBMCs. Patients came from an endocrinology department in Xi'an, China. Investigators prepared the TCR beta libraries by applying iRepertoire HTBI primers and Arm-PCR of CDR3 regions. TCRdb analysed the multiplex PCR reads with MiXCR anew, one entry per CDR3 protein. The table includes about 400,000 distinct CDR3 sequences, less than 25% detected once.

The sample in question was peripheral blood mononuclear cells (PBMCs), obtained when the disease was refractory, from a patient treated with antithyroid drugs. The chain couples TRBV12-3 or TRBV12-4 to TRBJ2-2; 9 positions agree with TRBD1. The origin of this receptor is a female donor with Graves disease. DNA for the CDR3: TGTGCCAGCAGGCCGGGACAGGGTGACACCGGGGAGCTGTTTTTT. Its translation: CASRPGQGDTGELFF.